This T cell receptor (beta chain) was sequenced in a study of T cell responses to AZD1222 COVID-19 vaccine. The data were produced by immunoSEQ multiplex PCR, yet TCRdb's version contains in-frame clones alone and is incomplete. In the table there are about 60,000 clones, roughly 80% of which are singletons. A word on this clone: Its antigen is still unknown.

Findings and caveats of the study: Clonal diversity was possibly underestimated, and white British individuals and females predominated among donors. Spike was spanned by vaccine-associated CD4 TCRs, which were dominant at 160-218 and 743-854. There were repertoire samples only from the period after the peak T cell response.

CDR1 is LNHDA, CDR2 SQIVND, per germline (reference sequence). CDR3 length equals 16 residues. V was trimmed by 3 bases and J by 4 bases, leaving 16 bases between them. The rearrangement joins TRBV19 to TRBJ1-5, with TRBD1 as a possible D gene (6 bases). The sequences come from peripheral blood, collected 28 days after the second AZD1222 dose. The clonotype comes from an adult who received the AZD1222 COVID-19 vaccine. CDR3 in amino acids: CASSIEGGLKNQPQHF. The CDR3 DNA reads TGTGCCAGTAGTATCGAGGGGGGACTAAAAAATCAGCCCCAGCATTTT.